These T cell receptor beta chains were read from a single sample in a study of shared clonotypes between healthy human individuals. TCRdb's copy holds only in-frame clones and misses some; the assay was immunoSEQ multiplex PCR. The data hold over a million clones, with around 97% observed a single time. Source material: naive CD4+ T cells sorted from blood. Receptors originate from a man aged 25 to 45 in good health. The CDR3 runs from the conserved cysteine through the conserved F or W. The D gene is left open where the match is weak. Where a row states a size, it is once, few, many or the class of an expanded clone; other rows omit it.

clone_size: -
d_call: -
v_call: TRBV19
j_call: TRBJ2-1
cdr3_aa: CASGRALDLEQFF
cdr3_nt: TGTGCCTCCGGGCGGGCCCTCGACCTTGAGCAGTTCTTC

clone_size: -
d_call: -
v_call: TRBV11-2
j_call: TRBJ2-5
cdr3_aa: CASSFMMSRVPETQYF
cdr3_nt: TGTGCCAGCAGCTTTATGATGAGTAGGGTCCCGGAGACCCAGTACTTC

clone_size: -
d_call: -
v_call: TRBV7-2
j_call: TRBJ1-2
cdr3_aa: CASSLTPVVNYGYTF
cdr3_nt: TGTGCCAGCAGCTTAACTCCGGTCGTTAACTATGGCTACACCTTC

clone_size: -
d_call: -
v_call: TRBV5-4
j_call: TRBJ1-1
cdr3_aa: CASSLGGTGEAFF
cdr3_nt: TGTGCCAGCAGCTTGGGGGGAACAGGAGAAGCTTTCTTT

clone_size: -
d_call: -
v_call: TRBV28
j_call: TRBJ1-1
cdr3_aa: CASSWLGYGDFF
cdr3_nt: TGTGCCAGCAGCTGGCTCGGTTATGGCGATTTCTTT

clone_size: -
d_call: -
v_call: TRBV6-1
j_call: TRBJ2-7
cdr3_aa: CASSLSPAVYEQYF
cdr3_nt: TGTGCCAGCAGCCTATCCCCAGCCGTCTACGAGCAGTACTTC

clone_size: -
d_call: TRBD1
v_call: TRBV6-1
j_call: TRBJ1-1
cdr3_aa: CASSEARGTEAFF
cdr3_nt: TGTGCCAGCAGCGAGGCCAGGGGGACTGAAGCTTTCTTT

clone_size: -
d_call: TRBD1
v_call: TRBV7-9
j_call: TRBJ1-2
cdr3_aa: CASRKDGTGGHYGYTF
cdr3_nt: TGTGCCAGCAGGAAAGATGGGACAGGAGGGCACTATGGCTACACCTTC

clone_size: -
d_call: -
v_call: TRBV6-4
j_call: TRBJ1-1
cdr3_aa: CASKLGSLYTEAFF
cdr3_nt: TGTGCCAGCAAATTAGGCAGCCTTTACACTGAAGCTTTCTTT

clone_size: -
d_call: -
v_call: TRBV6-1
j_call: TRBJ2-7
cdr3_aa: CATQSGGQYF
cdr3_nt: TGTGCCACTCAAAGTGGTGGGCAGTACTTC

clone_size: -
d_call: -
v_call: TRBV7-9
j_call: TRBJ2-1
cdr3_aa: CASSLTGARMFF
cdr3_nt: TGTGCCAGCAGCTTAACGGGTGCTCGGATGTTCTTC

clone_size: -
d_call: TRBD2
v_call: TRBV7-9
j_call: TRBJ2-3
cdr3_aa: CASSLVTSGRFSTDTQYF
cdr3_nt: TGTGCCAGCAGCTTAGTGACTAGCGGGAGGTTTAGCACAGATACGCAGTATTTT

clone_size: -
d_call: -
v_call: TRBV28
j_call: TRBJ2-1
cdr3_aa: CASSPQGGFPNEQFF
cdr3_nt: TGTGCCAGCAGTCCCCAGGGGGGATTCCCCAATGAGCAGTTCTTC

clone_size: once
d_call: TRBD2
v_call: TRBV15
j_call: TRBJ2-7
cdr3_aa: CATQNSGRGLEQYF
cdr3_nt: TGTGCCACCCAGAATAGCGGGAGAGGCTTGGAGCAGTACTTC

clone_size: -
d_call: -
v_call: TRBV11-2
j_call: TRBJ2-1
cdr3_aa: CASSLPYNEQFF
cdr3_nt: TGTGCCAGCAGCTTGCCATACAATGAGCAGTTCTTC

clone_size: -
d_call: TRBD2
v_call: TRBV6-4
j_call: TRBJ2-1
cdr3_aa: CASSDSGLADNEQFF
cdr3_nt: TGTGCCAGCAGTGACTCCGGACTAGCGGACAATGAGCAGTTCTTC

clone_size: -
d_call: -
v_call: TRBV5-1
j_call: TRBJ2-1
cdr3_aa: CASSSFGGAYNEQFF
cdr3_nt: TGCGCCAGCAGCTCCTTTGGGGGAGCCTACAATGAGCAGTTCTTC